This T cell receptor beta chain was recovered during a study of CD8 T cells in ankylosing spondylitis. Findings and limits, study-wide: Some of the motif variants had earlier been found in reactive arthritis patients' fluid and blood. A motif in TCR beta, a set of under 10 highly homologous variants, appeared characteristic of ankylosing spondylitis blood.

There are a few counts of this clonotype. Its antigen remains unidentified. Using quantitative 5'-RACE with molecular barcodes, the authors made TCR beta libraries. TCRdb reprocessed the 5' RACE reads via MiXCR and lists one record per CDR3 protein. Among under 130,000 distinct CDR3 sequences, 24% were seen once, and the ten largest hold roughly an eighth. Trimming removed 5 bases from V and 1 base from J; junction bases left unmatched: 11. Germline CDR1 reads KGHDR; CDR2 reads SFDVKD. The CDR3 covers 19 residues. The TCR comes from a male donor with ankylosing spondylitis. The chain is built from TRBV24-1 and TRBJ2-2; 11 bases match TRBD2. The sequenced sample was synovial fluid, either unsorted or a sorted T cell fraction (not recorded which). The chain's CDR3 is CATSAVETSGTWNTGELFF. The CDR3 DNA is TGTGCCACCAGTGCGGTAGAGACTAGCGGGACCTGGAACACCGGGGAGCTGTTTTTT.